Detailed here is one TCR beta chain. The antigen this receptor binds is unknown. Per-base qualities were not stored, and no clone one base away is much larger. Trimming at the junction amounts to 6 bases on V and 2 bases on J, and the germline ends lie 17 bases apart. Including the terminal cysteine and phenylalanine, the CDR3 comprises 15 residues. The only DNA kept is the CDR3, 45 bases in frame from the first base. TCRbeta CDR3 regions were sequenced with the immunoSEQ Assay. After extraction, genomic DNA underwent amplification by bias-controlled multiplex PCR, followed by high-throughput sequencing. The study's processing was this. To quantify the absolute abundance of each unique TCRbeta CDR3 region, sequences were collapsed and filtered. T cell fraction was estimated by normalization of TCRbeta template counts to usable DNA, with usable DNA being measured through amplification of reference genes present in all nucleated cells. Repertoire TCRs were annotated as SARS-CoV-2-specific when V gene, CDR3 amino acid sequence and J gene were exactly matched to a known reactive TCR set. MIRA supplied the reference SARS-CoV-2 TCR set, which was filtered for enrichment in COVID-19-positive ImmuneCODE repertoires so that public or cross-reactive TCRs were removed. Using the MIRA antigens, annotated TCRs were further analysed by specific ORF or by position within an ORF. Breadth was defined as annotated unique rearrangements over total unique productive rearrangements; depth was the summed frequency of those rearrangements. Two-sided Wilcoxon rank-sum tests were applied when comparing TCR breadth between groups. Here the immuneACCESS table is served through TCRdb, limited to in-frame sequences with V and J called. Missing clones are a known gap in these copies; in checked studies unresolved V genes cover under half, and the rest lacks a known reason. V and J calls and clone size follow that table, whereas D and trimming were derived from the DNA. This sample comprises more than 300,000 clones, approximately 86% of them detected only once. The top ten clones comprise around a tenth of the sample.

This sample was included in a study of Ad26.COV2.S vaccination and SARS-CoV-2 variants listed by TCRdb under 2021. A note on the overall study: Donors in the vaccine arm were drawn from COV1001, a multicentre, randomized, double-blind, placebo-controlled phase I-IIa trial testing Ad26.COV2.S in healthy adults. Dosing of Ad26.COV2.S was intramuscular, at either 5x10^10 or 1x10^11 viral particles, delivered as one shot or as two shots spaced 56 days apart. Sequencing of the TCRbeta repertoire served to evaluate the specificity and breadth of SARS-CoV-2-reactive T cell receptors following Ad26.COV2.S vaccination. A total of approximately 32 samples were included in the TCR-sequenced set, comprising roughly 19 Ad26.COV2.S vaccine recipients, 5 placebo recipients and 8 SARS-CoV-2 convalescent individuals. Trial participants were randomized into five groups of five: low-dose or high-dose Ad26.COV2.S given once or twice, or placebo on both occasions. Investigators did not know the trial group allocation while performing experiments and assessing outcomes.

Overall study results and their limits: Vaccine and placebo recipients had comparable non-spike TCR breadth, which fits with the vaccine containing only spike. After vaccination, substantial breadth of spike-specific CD8+ and CD4+ T cell responses was reported. The study lacked the statistical power to compare responses across vaccine doses or regimens. Compared with placebo recipients, Ad26.COV2.S recipients showed higher spike-specific TCR breadth (P = 0.0014). According to the authors, total T cell responses may have been underestimated by the TCR breadth and depth analyses.

Sample treatment or condition, as interpreted from the label and publication: around 19 received Ad26.COV2.S at low or high dose, single or two shots; 5 received placebo; per-sample allocation not given. For vaccine and placebo recipients, repertoires were sequenced using samples collected on day 63 after the first injection. Between 29 July and 7 August 2020, Cohort 1b enrolled fewer than 30 adults aged 18-55 years at one site in Boston, USA. As a vaccine, Ad26.COV2.S was a replication-incompetent adenovirus type 26 vector that expressed a prefusion-stabilized SARS-CoV-2 spike protein derived from the original Wuhan strain.

The clonotype comes from a person between 18 and 59 years old who received the Ad26.COV2.S COVID-19 vaccine or a placebo. The chain is made from TRBV23-1 and TRBJ2-7, and perhaps TRBD1 as D gene, on 5 matching bases. TRBV23-1 is noted as an ORF with a role that remains uncertain. The sample here was peripheral blood, taken in a trial of Ad26.COV2.S vaccine versus placebo. The sequenced DNA: TGCGCCAGCAGCCCTCCCGTGGGGCCTGCCTACGAGCAGTACTTC. Translated, this gives CASSPPVGPAYEQYF.